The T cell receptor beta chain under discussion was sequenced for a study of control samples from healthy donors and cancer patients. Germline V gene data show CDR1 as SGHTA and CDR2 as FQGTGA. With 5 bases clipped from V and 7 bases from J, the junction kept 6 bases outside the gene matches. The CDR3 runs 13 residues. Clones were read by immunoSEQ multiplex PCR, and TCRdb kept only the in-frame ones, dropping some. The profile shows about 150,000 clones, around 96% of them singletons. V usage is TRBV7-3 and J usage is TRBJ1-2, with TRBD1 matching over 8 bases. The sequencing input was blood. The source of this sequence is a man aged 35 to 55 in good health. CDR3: CASSPGQGGGYTF. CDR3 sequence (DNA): TGTGCCAGCAGCCCCGGACAGGGCGGTGGCTACACCTTC.